The rows below give T cell receptor beta chains drawn from one sample of a study of shared clonotypes between healthy human individuals. Only in-frame clones appear in the TCRdb table, and some are missing; sequencing was by immunoSEQ multiplex PCR. The data show 2 million to 3 million clones, with roughly nine tenths seen just once and around 0.14% held by the top ten. Sequences were obtained from naive CD4+ T cells sorted from blood. The receptors were gathered from a man between 18 and 29 years old in good health. CDR3s include the opening cysteine and the closing phenylalanine or tryptophan. A D gene is named only where the DNA matches it firmly. The size of a clone is reported for some rows only, either as once, few or many, or as a class for expanded clones.

abundance	len	d_gene	v_gene	j_gene	CDR3aa	CDR3nt
-	15	-	TRBV12-5	TRBJ2-5	CASGLVPDGQETQYF	TGTGCTAGTGGTTTGGTACCCGACGGTCAAGAGACCCAGTACTTC
once	15	-	TRBV30	TRBJ2-3	CAWSVMGQSTDTQYF	TGTGCCTGGAGTGTAATGGGACAAAGCACAGATACGCAGTATTTT
-	12	-	TRBV27	TRBJ2-1	CASSLERGEQFF	TGTGCCAGCAGTTTAGAGCGAGGTGAGCAGTTCTTC
-	14	TRBD2	TRBV6-5	TRBJ2-7	CASMRGGALGEQYF	TGTGCCAGCATGCGCGGGGGGGCTTTGGGTGAGCAGTACTTC
-	15	-	TRBV7-7	TRBJ2-1	CASSLGWSSYNEQFF	TGTGCTAGCAGCTTAGGGTGGAGCTCCTACAATGAGCAGTTCTTC
-	14	-	TRBV12-5	TRBJ2-7	CASGSGTPFREQYF	TGTGCTAGTGGTTCCGGGACCCCCTTTCGCGAGCAGTACTTC
-	13	TRBD2	TRBV6-5	TRBJ2-7	CARRLAGPCEQYF	TGTGCCAGGAGACTAGCGGGACCTTGCGAGCAGTACTTC
-	16	-	TRBV4-3	TRBJ2-7	CASSQEFGQGHYEQYF	TGCGCCAGCAGCCAAGAATTTGGGCAGGGCCACTACGAGCAGTACTTC
-	11	-	TRBV6-6	TRBJ2-7	CASSSTGEQYF	TGTGCCAGCAGTTCCACGGGGGAGCAGTACTTC
-	15	-	TRBV7-2	TRBJ2-6	CASSPGLSGANVLTF	TGTGCCAGCAGCCCGGGGCTTTCTGGGGCCAACGTCCTGACTTTC
-	14	-	TRBV10-1	TRBJ2-2	CASSKDGNTGELFF	TGCGCCAGCAGTAAGGACGGGAACACCGGGGAGCTGTTTTTT
-	15	-	TRBV11-2	TRBJ2-3	CASSLEGGHTDTQYF	TGTGCCAGCAGCTTGGAAGGCGGACACACAGATACGCAGTATTTT
-	13	-	TRBV5-1	TRBJ2-2	CASSPLPPGELFF	TGCGCCAGCAGCCCCCTTCCGCCCGGGGAGCTGTTTTTT
-	14	-	TRBV10-3	TRBJ2-7	CAISVGLGLGEQYF	TGTGCCATCAGTGTGGGACTCGGTCTGGGGGAGCAGTACTTC
once	13	-	TRBV6-6	TRBJ1-2	CASSYRELDGYTF	TGTGCCAGCAGTTATCGGGAATTGGATGGCTACACCTTC
-	15	TRBD1	TRBV2	TRBJ2-5	CASRAGQGFQETQYF	TGTGCCAGCAGGGCGGGACAGGGGTTCCAAGAGACCCAGTACTTC
once	14	-	TRBV29-1	TRBJ2-7	CSVWAEGKSYEQYF	TGCAGCGTTTGGGCGGAGGGAAAGTCCTACGAGCAGTACTTC
-	14	TRBD1	TRBV30	TRBJ1-2	CAWSSDQGAGGYTF	TGTGCCTGGAGTTCCGACCAGGGGGCAGGGGGCTACACCTTC
-	11	-	TRBV30	TRBJ2-1	CAWSVMIEQFF	TGTGCCTGGAGTGTAATGATTGAGCAGTTCTTC
-	13	-	TRBV18	TRBJ1-2	CASSPDSADGYTF	TGTGCCAGCTCACCAGATTCCGCGGATGGCTACACCTTC
few	14	-	TRBV6-6	TRBJ2-7	CASSYSRGSYEQYF	TGTGCCAGCAGTTACTCCAGGGGCTCCTACGAGCAGTACTTC
-	13	TRBD1	TRBV29-1	TRBJ2-3	CSTDRGVTDTQYF	TGCAGCACTGACAGGGGGGTGACAGATACGCAGTATTTT
-	15	TRBD1	TRBV7-8	TRBJ2-2	CASSLAATGTGELFF	TGTGCCAGCAGCTTAGCCGCGACAGGGACCGGGGAGCTGTTTTTT
-	15	TRBD1	TRBV4-1	TRBJ1-4	CASSQPTGGGEKLFF	TGCGCCAGCAGCCAGCCGACAGGGGGTGGTGAAAAACTGTTTTTT
few	13	-	TRBV6-4	TRBJ1-6	CASSEGGNSPLHF	TGTGCCAGCAGTGAAGGCGGAAATTCACCCCTCCACTTT
-	17	TRBD2	TRBV11-2	TRBJ2-7	CASSPGTSGRRQYEQYF	TGTGCCAGCAGCCCCGGGACTAGCGGGAGGAGACAATACGAGCAGTACTTC
-	13	-	TRBV5-1	TRBJ2-3	CASSSFRADTQYF	TGCGCCAGCAGCTCATTCAGAGCAGATACGCAGTATTTT
few	14	-	TRBV18	TRBJ1-1	CASSPRTENTEAFF	TGTGCCAGCTCACCCAGGACCGAGAACACTGAAGCTTTCTTT
-	19	TRBD2	TRBV7-9	TRBJ2-3	CASSRTSGRATTPTDTQYF	TGTGCCAGCAGCCGGACTAGCGGGAGGGCTACAACTCCCACAGATACGCAGTATTTT
-	14	-	TRBV5-1	TRBJ1-3	CASRTTSSGNTIYF	TGCGCCAGCAGGACGACAAGCTCTGGAAACACCATATATTTT
-	14	-	TRBV6-4	TRBJ2-7	CASTPGDRPYEQYF	TGTGCCAGCACCCCGGGGGATAGACCATACGAGCAGTACTTC